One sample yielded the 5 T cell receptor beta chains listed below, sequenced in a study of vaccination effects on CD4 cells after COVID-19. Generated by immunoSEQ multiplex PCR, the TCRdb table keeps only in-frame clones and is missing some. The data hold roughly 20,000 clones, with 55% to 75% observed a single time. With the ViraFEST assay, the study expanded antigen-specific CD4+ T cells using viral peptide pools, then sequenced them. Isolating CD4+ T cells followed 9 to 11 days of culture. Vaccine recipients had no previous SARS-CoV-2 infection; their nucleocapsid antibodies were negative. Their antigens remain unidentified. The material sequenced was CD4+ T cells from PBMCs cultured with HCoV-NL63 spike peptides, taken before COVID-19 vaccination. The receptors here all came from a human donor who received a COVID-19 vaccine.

The CDR3 spells CASSEPGGGTEAFF. For the CDR3, the DNA is TGTGCCAGCAGTGAACCTGGGGGGGGCACTGAAGCTTTCTTT. V usage is TRBV25-1 and J usage is TRBJ1-1; D is possibly TRBD1 (5 bases). The ends were cut back, 2 bases at V and 4 bases at J, with 11 bases in the middle. CDR1 is MGHDK, CDR2 SYGVNS, per germline. The CDR3 is 14 amino acids.

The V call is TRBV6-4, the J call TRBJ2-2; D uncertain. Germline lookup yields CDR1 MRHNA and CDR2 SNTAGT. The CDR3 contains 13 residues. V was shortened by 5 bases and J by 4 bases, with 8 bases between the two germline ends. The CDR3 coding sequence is TGTGCCAGCAGTCCTCTTAGCACCGGGGAGCTGTTTTTT. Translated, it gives CASSPLSTGELFF.

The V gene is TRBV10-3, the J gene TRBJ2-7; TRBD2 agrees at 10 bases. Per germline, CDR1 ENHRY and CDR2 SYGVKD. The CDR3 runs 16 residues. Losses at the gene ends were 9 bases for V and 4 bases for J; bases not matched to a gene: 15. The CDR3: CAIARDTGLADYEQYF. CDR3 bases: TGTGCCATTGCCCGGGACACAGGACTAGCGGATTACGAGCAGTACTTC.

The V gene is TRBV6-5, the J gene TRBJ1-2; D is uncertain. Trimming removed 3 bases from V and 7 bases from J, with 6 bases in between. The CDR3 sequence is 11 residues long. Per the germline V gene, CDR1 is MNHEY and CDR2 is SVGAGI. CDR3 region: CASSYLGGYTF. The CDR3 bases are TGTGCCAGCAGTTATTTGGGTGGCTACACCTTC.

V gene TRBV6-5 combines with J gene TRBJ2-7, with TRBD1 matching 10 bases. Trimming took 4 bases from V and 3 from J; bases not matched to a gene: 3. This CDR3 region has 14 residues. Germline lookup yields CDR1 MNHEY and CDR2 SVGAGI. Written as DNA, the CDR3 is TGTGCCAGCAGTTTCCGGGACAGGGGCTACGAGCAGTACTTC. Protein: CASSFRDRGYEQYF.